This T cell receptor (beta chain) was retrieved from a study of a mutant IDH1 vaccine in newly diagnosed glioma. Across the study: Therapy received beforehand was radiotherapy, temozolomide, or both, with most patients given both. Study-wide results and limits: Pseudoprogression appeared independent of alterations in top peripheral clonotypes.

Repertoires were generated with immunoSEQ multiplex PCR, while TCRdb's copy carries only in-frame clones and drops some. The sample has 25,000 to 35,000 clones; less than 90% are singletons. Trimming removed 4 bases from V and 0 bases from J; junction bases left unmatched: 6. CDR3 size: 16 residues. The germline V gene encodes CDR1 ENHRY and CDR2 SYGVKD. The time point denotes: baseline, week 1 (first vaccination visit). The treatment here: pre-vaccination baseline after standard-of-care therapy. Comments on this clone: The antigen is undetermined.

The source material was PBMCs, sampled from a glioma patient treated with radiotherapy, temozolomide or both. The sequence derives from a woman in her forties with glioma. V is TRBV10-3 and J is TRBJ2-1, with 7 bases lining up with TRBD2. CDR3 bases: TGTGCCATCAGTGGGGGAGGGGTCAGCTCCTACAATGAGCAGTTCTTC. This encodes CAISGGGVSSYNEQFF.